This TCR beta chain was sequenced in a study of cytomegalovirus exposure and HLA in healthy donors. Trimming removed 4 bases at V and 2 bases at J, with 11 bases between. CDR1 is MGHRA, CDR2 YSYEKL, per germline. CDR3 length equals 14 residues. General study results and limits: The tendency of first-cohort TCR clusters to co-occur in the roughly 130 validation repertoires was the finding of a later analysis.

Libraries were prepared by immunoSEQ multiplex PCR; TCRdb keeps only in-frame clonotypes and omits some of them. The table lists about 160,000 clones, approximately 84% of them singletons. This clone appeared once. Its antigen is unidentified. The sample comprised PBMCs. V gene TRBV4-1 combines with J gene TRBJ1-1, with D possibly matching TRBD1 (6 bases). This clonotype was obtained from a man aged 25-40 years in good health and CMV-seropositive. The CDR3 nucleotides are TGCGCCAGCAGCCTGAGGGGGGGAAACACTGAAGCTTTCTTT. The encoded protein is CASSLRGGNTEAFF.